This is a list of T cell receptor beta chains from one sample in a study of blood T cell repertoires in COVID-19. Here immunoSEQ multiplex PCR was the method, and the copy in TCRdb shows in-frame clones only, minus some. Here the sample spans about 280,000 clones, 85% to 90% being singletons. The sample was PBMCs or T cells enriched from blood (not recorded which). Every receptor here comes from a woman under 40 with acute COVID-19. Both conserved end residues are part of each CDR3. The D gene is left open where the match is weak. Clone size is stated in some rows and not others, as once, few, many or a class when expanded.

>-|TRBJ1-3|TRBD1|15|TRBV27
CASRQGTGTGNTIYF
TGTGCCAGCAGACAAGGGACAGGGACTGGAAACACCATATATTTT
>-|TRBJ2-2|-|14|TRBV27
CATRVGLAGGELFF
TGTGCCACCCGGGTCGGGCTAGCCGGCGGGGAGCTGTTTTTT
>few|TRBJ2-7|TRBD1|14|TRBV14
CASSQNHRGTEQYF
TGTGCCAGCAGCCAAAACCACAGGGGGACAGAGCAGTACTTC
>-|TRBJ2-4|TRBD2|18|TRBV11-2
CASSLPLSGLAGGDIQYF
TGTGCCAGCAGCTTACCGCTTTCCGGACTAGCGGGAGGGGACATTCAGTACTTC
>-|TRBJ2-1|TRBD2|14|TRBV10-3
CAITSSGNYNEQFF
TGTGCCATCACTTCTAGCGGGAACTACAATGAGCAGTTCTTC
>-|TRBJ2-1|TRBD2|14|TRBV30
CAWTSGSTYNEQFF
TGTGCCTGGACTAGCGGGTCTACCTACAATGAGCAGTTCTTC
>few|TRBJ2-7|-|16|TRBV7-9
CASRSQLGEDSYEQYF
TGTGCCAGCAGATCACAGCTAGGGGAGGATTCCTACGAGCAGTACTTC
>-|TRBJ2-7|-|16|TRBV4-3
CASSQDLNTGSYEQYF
TGCGCCAGCAGCCAAGATCTTAATACAGGCTCCTACGAGCAGTACTTC
>-|TRBJ2-1|TRBD2|15|TRBV7-6
CASSLSAGGTNEQFF
TGTGCCAGCAGCTTATCGGCGGGAGGAACGAATGAGCAGTTCTTC
>-|TRBJ2-7|-|14|TRBV5-6
CASSLVGRTYEQYF
TGTGCCAGCAGCTTGGTCGGGAGAACGTACGAGCAGTACTTC
>-|TRBJ2-2|-|16|TRBV5-4
CASSLGTRADTGELFF
TGTGCCAGCAGCTTGGGTACGAGGGCGGACACCGGGGAGCTGTTTTTT
>-|TRBJ2-1|-|13|TRBV5-6
CATSGLAVNEQFF
TGTGCCACGAGCGGCCTGGCAGTGAACGAGCAGTTCTTC
>-|TRBJ1-1|-|15|TRBV6-5
CASSSPGIMNTEAFF
TGTGCCAGCAGCTCCCCAGGGATAATGAACACTGAAGCTTTCTTT
>-|TRBJ1-6|TRBD1|16|TRBV9
CASSVDGQGAISPLHF
TGTGCCAGCAGCGTAGACGGACAGGGGGCTATTTCACCCCTCCACTTT
>-|TRBJ2-7|TRBD1|14|TRBV19
CASSPGQGTYEQYF
TGTGCCAGTAGTCCGGGACAGGGAACCTACGAGCAGTACTTC
>once|TRBJ1-1|-|12|TRBV4-1
CASSQGESEAFF
TGCGCCAGCAGCCAAGGGGAGTCTGAAGCTTTCTTT
>once|TRBJ2-3|-|14|TRBV28
CASSSFISTDTQYF
TGTGCCAGCAGTTCGTTTATTAGCACAGATACGCAGTATTTT
>-|TRBJ1-2|-|12|TRBV29-1
CSVEAGFYGYTF
TGCAGCGTTGAAGCAGGATTCTATGGCTACACCTTC
>-|TRBJ2-7|TRBD2|13|TRBV7-2
CASSLQREFEQYF
TGTGCCAGCAGCTTACAGCGGGAGTTTGAGCAGTACTTC
>-|TRBJ2-3|-|15|TRBV25-1
CASSAGRGGTDTQYF
TGTGCCAGCAGTGCCGGGAGAGGGGGCACAGATACGCAGTATTTT